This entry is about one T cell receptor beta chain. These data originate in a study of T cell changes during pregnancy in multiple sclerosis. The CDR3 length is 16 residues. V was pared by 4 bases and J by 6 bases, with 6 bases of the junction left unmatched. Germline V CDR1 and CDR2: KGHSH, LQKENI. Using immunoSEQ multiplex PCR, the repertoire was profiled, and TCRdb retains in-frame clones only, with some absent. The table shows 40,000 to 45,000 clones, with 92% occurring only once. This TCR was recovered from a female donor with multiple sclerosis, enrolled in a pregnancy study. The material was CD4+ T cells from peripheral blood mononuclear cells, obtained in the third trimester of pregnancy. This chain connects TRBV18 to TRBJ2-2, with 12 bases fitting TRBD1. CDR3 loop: CASSQPGQGAAGELFF. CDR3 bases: TGTGCCAGCTCACAACCGGGACAGGGGGCCGCCGGGGAGCTGTTTTTT.